These 5 T cell receptor beta chains came from one sample sequenced in a study of control samples from healthy donors and cancer patients. Assay used: immunoSEQ multiplex PCR; TCRdb lists only in-frame clones, some missing. The sample records approximately 30,000 clones, roughly 94% being singletons. The material sequenced was blood. These receptors were collected from a man between 60 and 75 years old in good health.

This clone was seen once. The rearrangement uses TRBV15 and TRBJ2-3; D is unclear. There are 15 residues in the CDR3. CDR1 is LNHNV and CDR2 is YYDKDF in the germline V gene (reference sequence). V lost 0 bases and J 0 bases, leaving 7 bases between the germline ends. The CDR3 here is CATSREQPSTDTQYF. The CDR3 nucleotides read TGTGCCACCAGCAGAGAACAGCCTAGCACAGATACGCAGTATTTT.

The chain has TRBV29-1 and TRBJ2-7; tentatively, D is TRBD2 (6 bases). Trimming took off 0 bases at V and 2 bases at J, with 8 bases between the two ends. The CDR3 covers 13 residues. Germline V CDR1 and CDR2: SQVTM, ANQGSEA. The CDR3 DNA is TGCAGCGTTGAAGAGGAGGGAACCTACGAGCAGTACTTC. Amino acids: CSVEEEGTYEQYF.

The CDR3 protein is CASSLHRGNFYNEQFF. The CDR3 DNA is TGTGCCAGCAGCTTGCATCGGGGAAACTTCTACAATGAGCAGTTCTTC. V is TRBV5-4 and J is TRBJ2-1, with a weak D call TRBD2 (5 bases). The germline CDR1 and CDR2 sequences are SGHNT and YYREEE (reference sequence). This CDR3 is built from 16 residues. Deletions cut 1 base from V and 3 bases from J, with 14 bases between.

The J gene is TRBJ2-1, the V gene TRBV30, with TRBD2 matching over 12 bases. Germline trimming cut 3 bases from V and 1 base from J; bases unmatched to any gene: 22. This CDR3 region has 22 residues. Germline V CDR1 and CDR2: GTSNPN, SVGIG (reference sequence). The CDR3 is CAWRALAQLAGGRLRSYNEQFF. In nucleotides, the CDR3 is TGTGCCTGGAGGGCCCTTGCCCAACTAGCGGGGGGCCGACTTCGATCCTACAATGAGCAGTTCTTC.

This chain uses TRBV6-2 or TRBV6-3 with TRBJ1-5, with D uncertain. Germline CDR1 MNHEY, CDR2 SVGEGT. With 5 bases removed from V and 0 bases from J, the gap between germline ends came to 8 bases. CDR3 length: 14 residues. CDR3 nucleotides: TGTGCCAGCAGTCGGACGAATAGCAATCAGCCCCAGCATTTT. Its translation is CASSRTNSNQPQHF.